Here is one T cell receptor (beta chain) with its context. These data originate in a study of neurological immune-mediated disorders. Regarding time point: technical triplicate 2. Trimming cost V 2 bases and J 5 bases, with 14 bases left between them. The CDR3 sequence is 15 residues long. Germline CDR1 SGDLS, CDR2 YYNGEE. One entry per CDR3 protein results from TCRdb running MiXCR on the 5' RACE reads. The repertoire holds about 31,000 distinct CDR3 sequences, with roughly 15% as singletons. The material sequenced was CD4+ T cells from blood. The chain is built from TRBV9 and TRBJ1-5; D might be TRBD1 (6 bases). The TCR originated in a female donor with HTLV-1-associated myelopathy (HAM/TSP). The CDR3 sequence: CASSVRGGGYQPQHF. CDR3 DNA: TGTGCCAGCAGCGTGCGGGGGGGCGGGTATCAGCCCCAGCATTTT.